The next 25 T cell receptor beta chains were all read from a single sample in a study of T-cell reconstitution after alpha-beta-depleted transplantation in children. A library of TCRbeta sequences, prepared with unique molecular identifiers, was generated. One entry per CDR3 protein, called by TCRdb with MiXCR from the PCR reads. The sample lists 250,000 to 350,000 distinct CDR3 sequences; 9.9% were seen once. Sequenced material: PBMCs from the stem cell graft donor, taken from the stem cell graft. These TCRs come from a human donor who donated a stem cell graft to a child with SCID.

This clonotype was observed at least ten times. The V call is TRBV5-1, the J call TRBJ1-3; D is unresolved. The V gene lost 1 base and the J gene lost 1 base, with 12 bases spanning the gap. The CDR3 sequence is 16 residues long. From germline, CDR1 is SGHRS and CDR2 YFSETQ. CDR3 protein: CASSLNQEPSGNTIYF. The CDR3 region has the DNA TGCGCCAGCAGCTTGAATCAGGAGCCTTCTGGAAACACCATATATTTT.

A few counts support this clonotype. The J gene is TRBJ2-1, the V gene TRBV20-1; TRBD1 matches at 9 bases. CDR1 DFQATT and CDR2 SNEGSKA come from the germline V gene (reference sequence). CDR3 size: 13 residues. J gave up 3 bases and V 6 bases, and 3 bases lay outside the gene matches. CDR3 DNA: TGCAGTGCCCGGGACAGGGTCTACAATGAGCAGTTCTTC. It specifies CSARDRVYNEQFF.

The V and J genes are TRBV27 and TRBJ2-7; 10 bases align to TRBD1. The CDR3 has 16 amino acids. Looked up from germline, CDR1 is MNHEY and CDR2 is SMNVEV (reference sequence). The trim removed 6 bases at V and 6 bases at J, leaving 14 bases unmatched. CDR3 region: CASSPRTGTGVGEQYF. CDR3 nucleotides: TGTGCCAGCAGCCCTAGGACCGGGACAGGGGTTGGCGAGCAGTACTTC.

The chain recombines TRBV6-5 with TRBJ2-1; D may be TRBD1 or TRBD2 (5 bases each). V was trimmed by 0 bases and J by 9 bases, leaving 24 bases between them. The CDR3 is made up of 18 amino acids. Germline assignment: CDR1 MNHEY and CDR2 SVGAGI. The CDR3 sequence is CASSYSSVRSHGALEQFF. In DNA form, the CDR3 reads TGTGCCAGCAGTTACTCGTCGGTCCGGTCGCACGGGGCTCTTGAGCAGTTCTTC.

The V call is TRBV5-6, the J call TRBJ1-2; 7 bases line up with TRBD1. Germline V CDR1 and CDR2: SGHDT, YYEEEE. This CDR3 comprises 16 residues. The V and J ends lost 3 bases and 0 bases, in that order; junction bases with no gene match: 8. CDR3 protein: CASSSGQNPTNYGYTF. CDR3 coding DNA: TGTGCCAGCAGCTCGGGACAGAACCCTACTAACTATGGCTACACCTTC.

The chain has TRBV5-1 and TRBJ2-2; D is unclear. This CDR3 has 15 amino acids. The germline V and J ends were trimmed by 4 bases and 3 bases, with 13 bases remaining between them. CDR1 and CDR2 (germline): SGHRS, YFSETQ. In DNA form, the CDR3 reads TGCGCCAGCAGCCTCTCTATGTCCGACACCGGGGAGCTGTTTTTT. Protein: CASSLSMSDTGELFF.

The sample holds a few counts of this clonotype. The CDR3 sequence is CASSPTSRSNTGELFF. As DNA, the CDR3 is TGTGCCAGCTCACCGACTAGCCGATCGAACACCGGGGAGCTGTTTTTT. The chain couples TRBV18 to TRBJ2-2; 7 bases line up with TRBD2. Per the germline V gene, CDR1 is KGHSH and CDR2 is LQKENI. The CDR3 is made up of 16 amino acids. Germline trimming cut 3 bases from V and 0 bases from J; bases unmatched to any gene: 4.

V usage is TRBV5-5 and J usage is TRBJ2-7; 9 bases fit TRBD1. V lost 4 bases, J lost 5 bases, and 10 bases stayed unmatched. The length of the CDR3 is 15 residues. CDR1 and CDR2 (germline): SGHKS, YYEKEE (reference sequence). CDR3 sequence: CASSPRDRDIDEQYF. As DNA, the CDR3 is TGTGCCAGCAGCCCCCGGGACAGGGATATAGACGAGCAGTACTTC.

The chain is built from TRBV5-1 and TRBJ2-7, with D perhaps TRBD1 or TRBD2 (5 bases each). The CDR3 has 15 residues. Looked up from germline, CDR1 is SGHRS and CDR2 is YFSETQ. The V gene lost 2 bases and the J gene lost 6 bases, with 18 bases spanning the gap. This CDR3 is CASSLLYGGGLEQYF. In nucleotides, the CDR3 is TGCGCCAGCAGCTTATTGTATGGGGGTGGACTCGAGCAGTACTTC.

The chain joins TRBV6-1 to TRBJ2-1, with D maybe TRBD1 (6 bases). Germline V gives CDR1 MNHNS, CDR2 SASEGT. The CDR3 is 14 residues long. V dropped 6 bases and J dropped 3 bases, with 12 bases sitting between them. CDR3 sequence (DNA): TGTGCCAGCAGAACCAGGGGCTTCTACAATGAGCAGTTCTTC. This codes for CASRTRGFYNEQFF.

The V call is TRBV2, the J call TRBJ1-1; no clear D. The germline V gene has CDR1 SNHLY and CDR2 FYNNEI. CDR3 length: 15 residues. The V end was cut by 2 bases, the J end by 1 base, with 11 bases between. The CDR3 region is CASSEWFQENTEAFF. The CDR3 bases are TGTGCCAGCAGTGAATGGTTCCAGGAGAACACTGAAGCTTTCTTT.

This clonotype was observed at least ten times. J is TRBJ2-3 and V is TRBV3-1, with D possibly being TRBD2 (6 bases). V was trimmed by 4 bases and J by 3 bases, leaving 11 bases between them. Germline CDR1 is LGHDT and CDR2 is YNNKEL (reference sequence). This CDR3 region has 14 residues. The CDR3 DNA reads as TGTGCCAGCAGCCGCGGGGCCGGGACAGATACGCAGTATTTT. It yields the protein CASSRGAGTDTQYF.

The CDR3 coding sequence is TGTGCCAGCTCACCAATAGACATACCCCAAGAGACCCAGTACTTC. Protein: CASSPIDIPQETQYF. The chain has TRBV18 and TRBJ2-5; D ambiguous. CDR3 length: 15 residues. Germline V gene lookup returns CDR1 KGHSH and CDR2 LQKENI. V was shortened by 2 bases and J by 1 base, with 11 bases between the two germline ends.

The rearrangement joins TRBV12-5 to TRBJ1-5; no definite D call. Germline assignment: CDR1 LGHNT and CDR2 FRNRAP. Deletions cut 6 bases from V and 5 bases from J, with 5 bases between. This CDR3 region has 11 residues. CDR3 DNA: TGTGCTAGTGGCCCCGATCAGCCCCAGCATTTT. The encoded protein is CASGPDQPQHF.

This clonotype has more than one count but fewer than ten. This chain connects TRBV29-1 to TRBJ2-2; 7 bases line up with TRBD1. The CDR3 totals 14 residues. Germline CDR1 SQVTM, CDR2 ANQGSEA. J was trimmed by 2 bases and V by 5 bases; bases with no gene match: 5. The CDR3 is CSVRQGSNTGELFF. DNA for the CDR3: TGCAGCGTTCGACAGGGCTCCAACACCGGGGAGCTGTTTTTT.

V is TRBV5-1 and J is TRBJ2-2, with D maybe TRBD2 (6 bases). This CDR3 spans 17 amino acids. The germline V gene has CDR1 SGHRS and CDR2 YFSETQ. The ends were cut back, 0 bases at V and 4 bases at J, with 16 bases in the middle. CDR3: CASSLGLGVGGTGELFF. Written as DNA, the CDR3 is TGCGCCAGCAGCTTGGGTCTCGGCGTGGGAGGCACCGGGGAGCTGTTTTTT.

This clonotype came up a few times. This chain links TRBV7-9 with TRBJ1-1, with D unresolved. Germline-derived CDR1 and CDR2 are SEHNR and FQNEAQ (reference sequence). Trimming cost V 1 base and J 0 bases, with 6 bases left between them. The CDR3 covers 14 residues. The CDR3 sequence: CASSLEFMNTEAFF. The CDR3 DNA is TGTGCCAGCAGCTTAGAATTTATGAACACTGAAGCTTTCTTT.

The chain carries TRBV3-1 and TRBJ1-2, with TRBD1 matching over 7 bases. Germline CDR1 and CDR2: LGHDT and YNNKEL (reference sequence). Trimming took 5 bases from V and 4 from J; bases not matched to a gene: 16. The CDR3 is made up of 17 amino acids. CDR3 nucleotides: TGTGCCAGCAGCTCCCCGCTCCGGGACAGAAACCTCTATGGCTACACCTTC. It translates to CASSSPLRDRNLYGYTF.

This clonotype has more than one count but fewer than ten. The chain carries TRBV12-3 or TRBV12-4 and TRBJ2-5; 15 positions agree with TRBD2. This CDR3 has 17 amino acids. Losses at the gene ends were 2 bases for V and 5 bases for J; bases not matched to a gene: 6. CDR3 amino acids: CASSLPSGLAGGETQYF. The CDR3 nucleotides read TGTGCCAGCAGTTTACCCTCCGGACTAGCGGGGGGGGAGACCCAGTACTTC.

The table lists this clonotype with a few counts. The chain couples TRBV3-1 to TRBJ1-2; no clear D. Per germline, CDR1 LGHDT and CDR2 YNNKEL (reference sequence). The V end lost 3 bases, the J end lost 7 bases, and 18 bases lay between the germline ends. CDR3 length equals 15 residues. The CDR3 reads CASSHSGSLLGGYTF. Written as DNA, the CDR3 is TGTGCCAGCAGCCATAGTGGCAGTCTCCTAGGTGGCTACACCTTC.

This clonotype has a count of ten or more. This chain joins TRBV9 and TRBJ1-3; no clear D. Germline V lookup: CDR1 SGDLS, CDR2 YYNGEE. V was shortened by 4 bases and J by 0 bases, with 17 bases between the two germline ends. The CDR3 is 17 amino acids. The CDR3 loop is CASSLEVGGSSGNTIYF. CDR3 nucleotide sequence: TGTGCCAGCAGCCTCGAAGTTGGAGGGAGCTCTGGAAACACCATATATTTT.

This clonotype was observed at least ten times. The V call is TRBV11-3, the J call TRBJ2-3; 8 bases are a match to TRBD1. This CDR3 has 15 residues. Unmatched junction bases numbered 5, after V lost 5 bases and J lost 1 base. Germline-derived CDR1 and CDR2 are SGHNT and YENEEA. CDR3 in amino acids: CASSPGTGGTDTQYF. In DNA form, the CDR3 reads TGTGCCAGCAGCCCCGGGACAGGTGGCACAGATACGCAGTATTTT.

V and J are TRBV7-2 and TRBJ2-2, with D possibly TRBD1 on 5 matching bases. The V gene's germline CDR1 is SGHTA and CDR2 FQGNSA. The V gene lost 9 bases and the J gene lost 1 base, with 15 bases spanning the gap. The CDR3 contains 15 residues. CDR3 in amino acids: CARKDQGRNTGELFF. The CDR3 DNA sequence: TGTGCCAGAAAGGATCAGGGAAGGAACACCGGGGAGCTGTTTTTT.

The CDR3 is CASRPLDATNEKLFF. DNA for the CDR3: TGTGCCAGCAGACCACTGGACGCAACTAATGAAAAACTGTTTTTT. This chain joins TRBV6-1 and TRBJ1-4; D not resolved. CDR3 length: 15 amino acids. Germline V gene data show CDR1 as MNHNS and CDR2 as SASEGT. The V gene lost 6 bases and the J gene lost 0 bases, with 11 bases spanning the gap.

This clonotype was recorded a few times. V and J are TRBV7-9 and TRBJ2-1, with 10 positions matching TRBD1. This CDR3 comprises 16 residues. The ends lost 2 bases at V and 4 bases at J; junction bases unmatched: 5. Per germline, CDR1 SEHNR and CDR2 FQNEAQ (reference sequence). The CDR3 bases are TGTGCCAGCAGCTTACCACGGGACAGGGGATACAATGAGCAGTTCTTC. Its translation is CASSLPRDRGYNEQFF.